This TCR beta chain is from a study of blood T cells in healthy people across ages. CDR1 and CDR2 from the germline V gene are DFQATT and SNEGSKA (reference sequence). V lost 5 bases to trimming and J lost 7 bases, with 14 bases between them. The CDR3 is 12 residues long. A second PCR of 7 to 11 cycles used a sample-barcoded 5' primer and a J-beta primer mix. TCRdb recomputed calls from the 5' RACE reads with MiXCR, one row per CDR3 protein. This sample has hundreds of thousands of distinct CDR3 sequences, with roughly 64% found just once. This clonotype originated in a man between 25 and 39 years old in good health. V is TRBV20-1 and J is TRBJ1-1; D is unclear. Material for sequencing was blood. CDR3 DNA sequence: TGCAGTGCTGGCGGACGAGCCCGTGAAGCTTTCTTT. Translating it yields CSAGGRAREAFF.